The TCR beta chain described here comes from a study of response to subunit inactivated influenza vaccine. The CDR3 loop spans 15 amino acids. CDR1 is SGHRS and CDR2 is YFSETQ in the germline V gene. Trimming stripped 0 bases from V and 0 bases from J, with 9 bases between. TCRdb recomputed calls from the RT-PCR reads with MiXCR, one row per CDR3 protein. There are approximately 530,000 distinct CDR3 sequences in the sample; 13% occur only once, and about an eighth lies in the top ten. This clonotype has only a few counts. Its antigen remains unidentified. Study-level findings and limits: Seasonal influenza vaccination, on each occasion, was suggested by the authors to recruit few new T cells.

The chain is built from TRBV5-1 and TRBJ1-1; no clear D. This specimen consisted of PBMCs from blood, obtained 40 to 50 days after vaccination. The TCR sequence derives from a man aged 50-59 years who received an inactivated influenza vaccine. The chain's CDR3 is CASSLGSTLNTEAFF. DNA for the CDR3: TGCGCCAGCAGCTTGGGTAGTACGTTGAACACTGAAGCTTTCTTT.